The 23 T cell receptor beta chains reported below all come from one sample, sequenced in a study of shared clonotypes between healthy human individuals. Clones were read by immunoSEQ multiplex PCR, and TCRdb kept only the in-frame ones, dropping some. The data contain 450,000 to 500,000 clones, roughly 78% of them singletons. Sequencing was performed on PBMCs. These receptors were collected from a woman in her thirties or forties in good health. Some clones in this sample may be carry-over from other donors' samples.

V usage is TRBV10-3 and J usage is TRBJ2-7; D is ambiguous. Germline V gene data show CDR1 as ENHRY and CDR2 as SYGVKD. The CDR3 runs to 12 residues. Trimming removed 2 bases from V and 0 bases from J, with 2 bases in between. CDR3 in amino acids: CAISEGSYEQYF. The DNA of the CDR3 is TGTGCCATCAGTGAGGGCTCCTACGAGCAGTACTTC.

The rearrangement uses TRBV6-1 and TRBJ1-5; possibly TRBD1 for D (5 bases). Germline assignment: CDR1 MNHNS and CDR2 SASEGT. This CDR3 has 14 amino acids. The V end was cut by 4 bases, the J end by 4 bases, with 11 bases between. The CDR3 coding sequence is TGTGCCAGCAGTGGGGCAGGGTTTAATCAGCCCCAGCATTTT. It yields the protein CASSGAGFNQPQHF.

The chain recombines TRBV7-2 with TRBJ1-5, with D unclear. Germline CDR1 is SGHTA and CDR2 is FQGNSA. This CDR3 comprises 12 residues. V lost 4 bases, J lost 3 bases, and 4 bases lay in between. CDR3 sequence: CASSSFNQPQHF. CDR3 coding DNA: TGTGCCAGCAGCTCCTTCAATCAGCCCCAGCATTTT.

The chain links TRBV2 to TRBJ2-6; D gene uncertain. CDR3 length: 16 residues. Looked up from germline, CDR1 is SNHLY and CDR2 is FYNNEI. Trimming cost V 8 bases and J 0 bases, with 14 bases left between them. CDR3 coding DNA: TGTGCCAGCGCCTTGGGATGGGGCTCTGGGGCCAACGTCCTGACTTTC. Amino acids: CASALGWGSGANVLTF.

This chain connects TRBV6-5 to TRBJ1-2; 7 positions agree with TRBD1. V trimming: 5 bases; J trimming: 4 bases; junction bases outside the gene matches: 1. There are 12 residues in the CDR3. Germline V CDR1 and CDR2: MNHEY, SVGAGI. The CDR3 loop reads CASSDRAYGYTF. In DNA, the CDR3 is TGTGCCAGCAGTGACAGGGCCTATGGCTACACCTTC.

The CDR3: CASSIIAGSYNEQFF. CDR3 DNA sequence: TGTGCCAGCAGCATCATAGCGGGATCCTACAATGAGCAGTTCTTC. V usage is TRBV7-3 and J usage is TRBJ2-1, with TRBD2 matching 8 bases. Looked up from germline, CDR1 is SGHTA and CDR2 is FQGTGA. This CDR3 has 15 amino acids. The ends lost 5 bases at V and 1 base at J; junction bases unmatched: 4. Full variable domain (rest looked up from reference TRBV7-3 and TRBJ2-1): GAGVSQTPSNKVTEKGKYVELRCDPISGHTALYWYRQSLGQGPEFLIYFQGTGAADDSGLPNDRFFAVRPEGSVSTLKIQRTERGDSAVYLCASSIIAGSYNEQFFGPGTRLTVL.

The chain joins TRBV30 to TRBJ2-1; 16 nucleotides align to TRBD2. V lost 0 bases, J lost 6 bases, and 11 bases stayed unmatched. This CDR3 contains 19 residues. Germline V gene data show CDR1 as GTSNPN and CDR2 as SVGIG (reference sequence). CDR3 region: CAWSVRWGTSGRAGNEQFF. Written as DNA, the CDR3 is TGTGCCTGGAGTGTAAGGTGGGGGACTAGCGGGAGGGCGGGCAATGAGCAGTTCTTC.

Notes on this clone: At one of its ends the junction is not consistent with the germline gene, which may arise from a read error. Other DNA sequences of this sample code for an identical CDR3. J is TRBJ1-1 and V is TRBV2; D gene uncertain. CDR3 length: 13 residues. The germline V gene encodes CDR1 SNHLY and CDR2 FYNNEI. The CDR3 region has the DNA TGTGCCAGCAGTGATCAGGTGAACACTGAAGCCTTCTTT. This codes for CASSDQVNTEAFF.

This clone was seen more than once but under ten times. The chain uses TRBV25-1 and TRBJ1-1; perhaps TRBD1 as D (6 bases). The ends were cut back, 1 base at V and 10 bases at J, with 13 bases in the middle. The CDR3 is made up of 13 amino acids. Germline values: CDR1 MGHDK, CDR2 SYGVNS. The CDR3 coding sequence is TGTGCCAGCAGTGAATTGGGGACAAACAGAGCTTTCTTT. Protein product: CASSELGTNRAFF. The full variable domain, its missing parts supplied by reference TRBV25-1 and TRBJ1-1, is EADIYQTPRYLVIGTGKKITLECSQTMGHDKMYWYQQDPGMELHLIHYSYGVNSTEKGDLSSESTVSRIRTEHFPLTLESARPSHTSQYLCASSELGTNRAFFGQGTRLTVV.

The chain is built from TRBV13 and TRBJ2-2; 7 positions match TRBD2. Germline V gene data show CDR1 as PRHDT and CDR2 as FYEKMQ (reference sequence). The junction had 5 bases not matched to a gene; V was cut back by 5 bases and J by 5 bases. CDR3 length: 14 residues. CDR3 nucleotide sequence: TGTGCCAGCAGCCTGGCCGGGGGGACCGGGGAGCTGTTTTTT. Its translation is CASSLAGGTGELFF.

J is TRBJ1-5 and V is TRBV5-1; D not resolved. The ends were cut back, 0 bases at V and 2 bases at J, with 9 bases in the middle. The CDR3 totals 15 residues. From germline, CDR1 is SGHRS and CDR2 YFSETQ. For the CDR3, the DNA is TGCGCCAGCAGCTTGGAGGGTCTCGGCAATCAGCCCCAGCATTTT. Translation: CASSLEGLGNQPQHF.

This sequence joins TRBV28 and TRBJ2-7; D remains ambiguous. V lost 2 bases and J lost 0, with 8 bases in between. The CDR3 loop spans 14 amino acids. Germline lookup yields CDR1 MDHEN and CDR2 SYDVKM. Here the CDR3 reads CASSLIQSSYEQYF. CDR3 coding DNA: TGTGCCAGCAGTTTAATTCAGAGCTCCTACGAGCAGTACTTC.

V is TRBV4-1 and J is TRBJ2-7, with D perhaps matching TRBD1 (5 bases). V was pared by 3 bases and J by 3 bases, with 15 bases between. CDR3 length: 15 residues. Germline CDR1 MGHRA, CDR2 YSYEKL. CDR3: CASSHGSADSYEQYF. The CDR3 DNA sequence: TGCGCCAGCAGCCACGGTTCCGCCGACAGCTACGAGCAGTACTTC.

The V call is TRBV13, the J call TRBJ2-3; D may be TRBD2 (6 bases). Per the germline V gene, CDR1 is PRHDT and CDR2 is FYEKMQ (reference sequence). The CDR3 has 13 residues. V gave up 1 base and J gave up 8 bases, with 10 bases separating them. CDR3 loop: CASSLAGEFTQYF. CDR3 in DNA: TGTGCCAGCAGCTTAGCGGGGGAGTTTACGCAGTATTTT.

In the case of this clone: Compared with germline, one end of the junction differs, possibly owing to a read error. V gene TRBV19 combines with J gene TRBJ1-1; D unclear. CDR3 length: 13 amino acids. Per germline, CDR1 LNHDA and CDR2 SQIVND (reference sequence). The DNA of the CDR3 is TGTGCCAGTGGTATAAGGCAGAACACTGAAGCTTTCTTT. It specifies CASGIRQNTEAFF.

The CDR3 sequence is CASSRNSWETQYF. CDR3 nucleotides: TGTGCCAGCAGTCGAAACTCATGGGAGACCCAGTACTTC. V usage is TRBV27 and J usage is TRBJ2-5; D call uncertain. CDR3 length equals 13 residues. Trimming took 5 bases from V and 5 from J, leaving 12 bases between them. CDR1 MNHEY and CDR2 SMNVEV come from the germline V gene (reference sequence).

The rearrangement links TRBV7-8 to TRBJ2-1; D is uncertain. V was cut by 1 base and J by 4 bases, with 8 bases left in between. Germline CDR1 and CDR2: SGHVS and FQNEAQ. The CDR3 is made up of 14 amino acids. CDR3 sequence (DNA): TGTGCCAGCAGCTTAGTTGTCGAATACAATGAGCAGTTCTTC. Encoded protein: CASSLVVEYNEQFF. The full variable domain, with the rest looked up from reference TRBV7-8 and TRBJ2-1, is GAGVSQSPRYKVAKRGQDVALRCDPISGHVSLFWYQQALGQGPEFLTYFQNEAQLDKSGLPSDRFFAERPEGSVSTLKIQRTQQEDSAVYLCASSLVVEYNEQFFGPGTRLTVL.

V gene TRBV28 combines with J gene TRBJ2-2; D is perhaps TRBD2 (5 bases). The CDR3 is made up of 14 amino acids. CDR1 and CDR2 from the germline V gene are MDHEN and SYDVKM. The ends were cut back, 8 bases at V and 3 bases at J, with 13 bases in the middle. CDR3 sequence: CASQNRRHTGELFF. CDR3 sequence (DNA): TGTGCCAGCCAAAACCGGAGGCACACCGGGGAGCTGTTTTTT.

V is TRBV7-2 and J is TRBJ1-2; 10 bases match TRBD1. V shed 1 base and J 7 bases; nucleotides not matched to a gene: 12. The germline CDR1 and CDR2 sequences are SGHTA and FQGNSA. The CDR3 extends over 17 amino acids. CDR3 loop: CASSLEGGQGRHGGYTF. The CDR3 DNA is TGTGCCAGCAGCTTAGAAGGGGGACAGGGGCGCCACGGTGGCTACACCTTC.

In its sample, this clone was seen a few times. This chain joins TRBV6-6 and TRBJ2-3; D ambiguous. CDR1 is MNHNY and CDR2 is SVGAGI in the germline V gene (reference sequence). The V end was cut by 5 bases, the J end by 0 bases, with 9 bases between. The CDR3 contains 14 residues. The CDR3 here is CASSKTLSTDTQYF. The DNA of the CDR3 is TGTGCCAGCAGTAAGACCCTCAGCACAGATACGCAGTATTTT.

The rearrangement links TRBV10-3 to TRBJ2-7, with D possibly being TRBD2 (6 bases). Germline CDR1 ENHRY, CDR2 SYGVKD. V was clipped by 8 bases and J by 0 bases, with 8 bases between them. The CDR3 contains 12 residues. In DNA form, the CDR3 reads TGTGCCATCGGGGGGTCCTCCTACGAGCAGTACTTC. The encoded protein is CAIGGSSYEQYF.

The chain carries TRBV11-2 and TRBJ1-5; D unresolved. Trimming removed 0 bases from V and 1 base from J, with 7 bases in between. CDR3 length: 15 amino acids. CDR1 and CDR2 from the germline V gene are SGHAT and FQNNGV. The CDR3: CASSLDTGSNQPQHF. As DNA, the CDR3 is TGTGCCAGCAGCTTAGATACGGGCAGCAATCAGCCCCAGCATTTT.

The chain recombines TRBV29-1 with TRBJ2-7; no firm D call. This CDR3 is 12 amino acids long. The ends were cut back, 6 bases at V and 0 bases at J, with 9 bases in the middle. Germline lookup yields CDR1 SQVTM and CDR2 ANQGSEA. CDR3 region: CSVVDGSYEQYF. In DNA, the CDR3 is TGCAGCGTCGTCGACGGCTCCTACGAGCAGTACTTC.